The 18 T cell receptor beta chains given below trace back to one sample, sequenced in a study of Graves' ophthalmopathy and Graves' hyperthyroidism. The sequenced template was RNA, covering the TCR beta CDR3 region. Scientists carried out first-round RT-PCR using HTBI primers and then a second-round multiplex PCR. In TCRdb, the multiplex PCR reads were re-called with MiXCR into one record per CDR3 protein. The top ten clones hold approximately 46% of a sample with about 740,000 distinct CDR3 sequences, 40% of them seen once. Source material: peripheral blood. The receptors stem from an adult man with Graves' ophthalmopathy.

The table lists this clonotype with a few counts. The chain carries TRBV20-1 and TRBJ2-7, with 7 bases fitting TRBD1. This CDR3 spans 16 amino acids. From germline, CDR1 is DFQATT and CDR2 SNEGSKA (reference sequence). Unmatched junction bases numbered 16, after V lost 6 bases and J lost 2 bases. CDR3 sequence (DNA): TGCAGTGCGGAACGCGATACAGGGGATTTGGCCTACGAGCAGTACTTC. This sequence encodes CSAERDTGDLAYEQYF.

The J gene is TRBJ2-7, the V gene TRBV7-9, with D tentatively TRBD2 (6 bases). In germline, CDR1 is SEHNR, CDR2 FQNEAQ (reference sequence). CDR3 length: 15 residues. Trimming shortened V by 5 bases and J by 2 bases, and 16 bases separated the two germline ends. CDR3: CASSGGEPFPYEQYF. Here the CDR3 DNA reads TGTGCCAGCAGCGGAGGGGAACCTTTTCCCTACGAGCAGTACTTC.

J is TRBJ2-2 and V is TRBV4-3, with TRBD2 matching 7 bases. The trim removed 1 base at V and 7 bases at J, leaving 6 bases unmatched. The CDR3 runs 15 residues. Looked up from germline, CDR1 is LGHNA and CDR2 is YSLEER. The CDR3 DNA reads TGCGCCAGCAGCCAAGTGTGGCGGGAGCACGGGGAGCTGTTTTTT. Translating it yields CASSQVWREHGELFF.

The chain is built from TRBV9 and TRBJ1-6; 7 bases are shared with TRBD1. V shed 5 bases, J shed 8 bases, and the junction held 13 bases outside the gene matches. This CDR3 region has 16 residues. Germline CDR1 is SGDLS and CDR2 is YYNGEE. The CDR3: CASSRLVTGDYSPLHF. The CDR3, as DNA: TGTGCCAGCAGTCGCCTCGTAACAGGGGACTATTCACCCCTCCACTTT.

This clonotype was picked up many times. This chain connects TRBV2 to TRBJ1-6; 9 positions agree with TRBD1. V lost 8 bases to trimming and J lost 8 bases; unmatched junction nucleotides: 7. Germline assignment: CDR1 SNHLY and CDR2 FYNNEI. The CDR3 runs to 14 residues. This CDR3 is CASRTGGADSPLHF. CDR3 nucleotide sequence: TGTGCCAGCCGCACAGGGGGCGCCGATTCACCCCTCCACTTT.

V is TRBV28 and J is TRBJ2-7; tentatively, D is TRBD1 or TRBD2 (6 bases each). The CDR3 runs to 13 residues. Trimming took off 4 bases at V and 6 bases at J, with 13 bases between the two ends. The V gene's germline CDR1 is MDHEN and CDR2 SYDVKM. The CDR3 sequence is CASSSPGAIEQYF. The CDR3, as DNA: TGTGCCAGCAGTTCCCCGGGGGCGATCGAGCAGTACTTC.

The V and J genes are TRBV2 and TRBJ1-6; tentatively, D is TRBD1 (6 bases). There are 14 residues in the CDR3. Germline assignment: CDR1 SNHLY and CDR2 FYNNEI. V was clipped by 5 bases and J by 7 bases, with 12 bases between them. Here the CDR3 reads CASSYRVFNSPLHF. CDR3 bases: TGTGCCAGCAGTTACAGGGTATTCAATTCACCCCTCCACTTT.

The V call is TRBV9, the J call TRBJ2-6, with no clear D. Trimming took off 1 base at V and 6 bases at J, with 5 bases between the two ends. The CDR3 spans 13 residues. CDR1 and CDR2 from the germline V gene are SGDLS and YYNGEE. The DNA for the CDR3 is TGTGCCAGCAGCGTAAACGAGGCCAACGTCCTGACTTTC. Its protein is CASSVNEANVLTF.

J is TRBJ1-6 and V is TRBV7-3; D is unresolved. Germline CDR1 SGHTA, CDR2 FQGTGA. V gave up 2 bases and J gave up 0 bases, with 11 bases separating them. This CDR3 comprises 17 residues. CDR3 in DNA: TGTGCCAGCAGCTTAGAATTTAGCAGCTCCTATAATTCACCCCTCCACTTT. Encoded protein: CASSLEFSSSYNSPLHF.

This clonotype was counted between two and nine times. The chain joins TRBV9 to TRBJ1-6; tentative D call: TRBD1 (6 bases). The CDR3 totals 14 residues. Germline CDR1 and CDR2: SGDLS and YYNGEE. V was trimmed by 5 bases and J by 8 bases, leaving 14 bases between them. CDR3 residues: CASSLSGAYSPLHF. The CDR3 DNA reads TGTGCCAGCAGTTTATCGGGGGCTTATTCACCCCTCCACTTT.

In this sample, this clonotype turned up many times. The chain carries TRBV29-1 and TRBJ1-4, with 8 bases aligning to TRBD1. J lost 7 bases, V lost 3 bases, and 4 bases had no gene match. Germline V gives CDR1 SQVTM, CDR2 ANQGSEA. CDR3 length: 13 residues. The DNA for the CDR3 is TGCAGCGTTGAGGGGACAGGTTCTGAAAAACTGTTTTTT. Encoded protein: CSVEGTGSEKLFF.

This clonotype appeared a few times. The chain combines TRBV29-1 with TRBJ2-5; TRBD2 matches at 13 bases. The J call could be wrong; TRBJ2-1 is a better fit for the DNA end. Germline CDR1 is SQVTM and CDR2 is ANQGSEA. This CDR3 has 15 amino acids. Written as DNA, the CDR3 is TGCAGCGTCCGAGGGACTAGCGGGAAGGACAATGAGCAGTTCTTC. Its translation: CSVRGTSGKDNEQFF.

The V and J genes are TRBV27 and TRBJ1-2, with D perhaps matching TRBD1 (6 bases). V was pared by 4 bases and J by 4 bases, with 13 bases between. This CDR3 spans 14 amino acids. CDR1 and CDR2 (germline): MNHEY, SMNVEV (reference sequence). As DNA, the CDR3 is TGTGCCAGCAGTTACCTGGGGGCAGGCTATGGCTACACCTTC. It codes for CASSYLGAGYGYTF.

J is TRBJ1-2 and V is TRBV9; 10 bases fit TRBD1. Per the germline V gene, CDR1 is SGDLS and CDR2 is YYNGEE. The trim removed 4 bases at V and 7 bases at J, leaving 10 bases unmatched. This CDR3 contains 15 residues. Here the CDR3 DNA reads TGTGCCAGCAGCCCGCAGGGACAGGGGAGGGGTGGCTACACCTTC. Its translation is CASSPQGQGRGGYTF.

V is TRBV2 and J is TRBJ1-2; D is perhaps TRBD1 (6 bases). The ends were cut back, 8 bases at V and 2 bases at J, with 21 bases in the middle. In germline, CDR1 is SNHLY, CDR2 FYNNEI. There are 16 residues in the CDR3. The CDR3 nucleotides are TGTGCCAGCGGAAGAAGAACAGGGTCTCTAAACTATGGCTACACCTTC. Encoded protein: CASGRRTGSLNYGYTF.

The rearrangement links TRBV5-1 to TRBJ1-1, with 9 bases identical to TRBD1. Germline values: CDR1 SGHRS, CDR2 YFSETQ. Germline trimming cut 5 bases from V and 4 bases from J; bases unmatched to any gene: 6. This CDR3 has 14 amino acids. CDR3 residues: CASSGDRVATEAFF. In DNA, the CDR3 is TGCGCCAGCAGTGGGGACAGGGTAGCCACTGAAGCTTTCTTT. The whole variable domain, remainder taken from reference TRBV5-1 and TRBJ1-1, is KAGVTQTPRYLIKTRGQQVTLSCSPISGHRSVSWYQQTPGQGLQFLFEYFSETQRNKGNFPGRFSGRQFSNSRSEMNVSTLELGDSALYLCASSGDRVATEAFFGQGTRLTVV.

This chain's CDR3 is CASSLSGGTGYGYTF. The CDR3, as DNA: TGTGCCAGCAGCTTGTCTGGGGGGACGGGCTATGGCTACACCTTC. The chain uses TRBV7-9 and TRBJ1-2; possibly TRBD1 for D (5 bases). Trimming removed 3 bases from V and 4 bases from J, with 15 bases in between. In germline, CDR1 is SEHNR, CDR2 FQNEAQ (reference sequence). This CDR3 has 15 amino acids.

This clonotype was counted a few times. The CDR3 nucleotides read TGTGCCAGCAGCGTGACGGGAGGACAGGCCACTAGTGTACCCCTCCACTTT. This gives the protein CASSVTGGQATSVPLHF. The chain has TRBV5-6 and TRBJ1-6; 7 nucleotides align to TRBD1. The germline gives CDR1 SGHDT, CDR2 YYEEEE. This CDR3 comprises 17 residues. V gave up 4 bases and J gave up 12 bases; unmatched junction bases: 19.